Listed below are T cell receptor beta chains from one sample, sequenced in a study of identical twins. Each CDR3 protein is one row after TCRdb ran MiXCR on the 5' RACE reads. The profile covers 750,000 to 950,000 distinct CDR3 sequences, with approximately 13% appearing a single time and around 1.5% taken by the ten largest. The same data also contributed to another study, on yellow fever vaccine responses in identical twins.

The sequencing sample was made of PBMCs. All receptors derive from a young woman in good health. CDR3s include the opening cysteine and the closing phenylalanine or tryptophan. D genes are given only for firm matches.

V	D	J	CDR3
TRBV12-3/TRBV12-4	NA	TRBJ2-1	CASSLGQSEEFF
TRBV20-1	TRBD2	TRBJ2-1	CSAPGGAWNEQFF
TRBV20-1	TRBD1	TRBJ2-1	CSARQTGVGTGVHNEQFF
TRBV12-3/TRBV12-4	NA	TRBJ2-3	CASSLAALDTQYF
TRBV29-1	NA	TRBJ2-3	CSVEESPPDTQYF
TRBV7-9	NA	TRBJ2-1	CASSLGSDEQFF
TRBV10-3	NA	TRBJ2-2	CAISEYRPTTGELFF
TRBV5-1	NA	TRBJ1-1	CASTRGGNTEAFF
TRBV10-1	TRBD2	TRBJ2-1	CASSRGVTYNEQFF
TRBV20-1	TRBD1	TRBJ2-1	CSATDRGGLPHNEQFF
TRBV20-1	TRBD1	TRBJ1-1	CSATLDRGVLEAFF
TRBV3-1	NA	TRBJ1-1	CASSQGRVNSEAFF
TRBV20-1	NA	TRBJ2-3	CSAETDRRSTDTQYF
TRBV6-5	NA	TRBJ1-3	CASSYTVSGNTIYF
TRBV7-8	NA	TRBJ2-3	CASSFRESRATDTQYF
TRBV29-1	TRBD1	TRBJ2-1	CSVEPSGGQGNEQFF
TRBV12-3/TRBV12-4	TRBD1	TRBJ2-4	CASRPGGRGRGNIQYF
TRBV25-1	TRBD2	TRBJ2-1	CASSEGPLPRTSGTNEQFF
TRBV18	TRBD1	TRBJ1-1	CASSTDRVNTEAFF
TRBV6-4	TRBD1	TRBJ2-1	CASSAPTGITYNEQFF
TRBV5-5	TRBD2	TRBJ2-3	CASINTSGLAGSTDTQYF
TRBV9	TRBD1	TRBJ2-7	CASSTWDRGLDEQYF
TRBV6-8	TRBD1	TRBJ1-2	CASSRSLEAGQRGDGYTF
TRBV20-1	TRBD2	TRBJ2-1	CSAIRLAGGPDEQFF